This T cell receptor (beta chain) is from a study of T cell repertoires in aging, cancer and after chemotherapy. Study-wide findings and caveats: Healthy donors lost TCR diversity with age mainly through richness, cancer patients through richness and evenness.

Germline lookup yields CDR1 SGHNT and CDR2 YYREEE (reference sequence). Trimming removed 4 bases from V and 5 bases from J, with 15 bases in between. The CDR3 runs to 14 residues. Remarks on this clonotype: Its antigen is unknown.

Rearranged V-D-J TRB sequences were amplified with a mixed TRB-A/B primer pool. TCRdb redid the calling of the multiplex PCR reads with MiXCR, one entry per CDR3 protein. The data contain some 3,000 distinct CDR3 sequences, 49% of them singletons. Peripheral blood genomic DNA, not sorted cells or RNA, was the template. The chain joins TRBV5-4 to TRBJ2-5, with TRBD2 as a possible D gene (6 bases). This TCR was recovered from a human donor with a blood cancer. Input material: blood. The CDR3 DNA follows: TGTGCCAGCAGCCTGGGTCCAGGGAGGGAGACCCAGTACTTC. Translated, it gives CASSLGPGRETQYF.